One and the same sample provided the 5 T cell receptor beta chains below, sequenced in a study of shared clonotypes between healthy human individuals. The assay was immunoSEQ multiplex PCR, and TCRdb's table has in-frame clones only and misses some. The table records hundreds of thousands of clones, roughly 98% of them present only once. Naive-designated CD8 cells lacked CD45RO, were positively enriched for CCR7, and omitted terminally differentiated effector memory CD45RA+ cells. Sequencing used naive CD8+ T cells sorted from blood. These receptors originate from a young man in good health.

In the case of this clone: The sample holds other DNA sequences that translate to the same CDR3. CDR3 region: CASSPRETQYF. CDR3 nucleotide sequence: TGTGCCAGCTCACCTCGAGAGACCCAGTACTTC. The chain joins TRBV18 to TRBJ2-5; D call uncertain. Per the germline V gene, CDR1 is KGHSH and CDR2 is LQKENI. V lost 3 bases and J 4 bases, leaving 3 bases between the germline ends. The CDR3 totals 11 residues.

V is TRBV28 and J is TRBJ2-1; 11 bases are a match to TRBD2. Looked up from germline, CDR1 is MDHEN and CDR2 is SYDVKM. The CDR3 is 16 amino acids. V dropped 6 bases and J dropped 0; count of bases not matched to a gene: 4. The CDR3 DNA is TGTGCCAGCAGGGCGGGACTAGCGGACTCCTACAATGAGCAGTTCTTC. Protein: CASRAGLADSYNEQFF.

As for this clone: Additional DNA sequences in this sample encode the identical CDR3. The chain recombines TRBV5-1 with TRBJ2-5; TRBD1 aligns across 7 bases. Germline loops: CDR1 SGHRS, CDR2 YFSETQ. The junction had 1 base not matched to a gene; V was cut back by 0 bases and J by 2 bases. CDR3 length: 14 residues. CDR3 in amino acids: CASSLVTGQETQYF. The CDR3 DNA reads TGCGCCAGCAGCTTGGTGACAGGGCAAGAGACCCAGTACTTC.

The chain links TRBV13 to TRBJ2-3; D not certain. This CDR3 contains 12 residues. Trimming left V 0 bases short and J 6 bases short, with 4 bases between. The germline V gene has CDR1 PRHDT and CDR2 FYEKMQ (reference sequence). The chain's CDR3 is CASSLGWDTQYF. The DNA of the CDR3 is TGTGCCAGCAGCTTAGGCTGGGATACGCAGTATTTT.

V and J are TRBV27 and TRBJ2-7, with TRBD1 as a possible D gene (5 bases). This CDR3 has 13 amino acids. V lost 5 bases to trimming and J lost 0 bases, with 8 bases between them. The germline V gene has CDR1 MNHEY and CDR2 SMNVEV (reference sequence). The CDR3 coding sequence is TGTGCCAGCAGTAAGGGGATCTCCTACGAGCAGTACTTC. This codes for CASSKGISYEQYF.